A selection of T cell receptor beta chains follows, all from one sample in a study of cytomegalovirus exposure and HLA in healthy donors. Clones were sequenced by immunoSEQ multiplex PCR, and TCRdb holds only the in-frame ones, with some missing. Here the sample spans 150,000 to 200,000 clones, around three quarters being singletons. Sequencing was done on a sample of PBMCs. The receptor source for this set is a woman aged 25 to 45 in good health and CMV-seropositive. Each CDR3 is given without its conserved first and last residue. D genes are given only for firm matches. Rows give clone size only sometimes, using once, few, many, or a class for an expanded clone.

TRBD1 TRBV6-6 NA ASRYGTDTEAF
TRBD1 TRBV6-1 NA ASSGQGIGTGELF
NA TRBV10-3 NA AISEQGPYEQY
NA TRBV9 NA ASSEPPRGSYNEQF
TRBD1 TRBV6-1 once ASSRTGLTETQY
TRBD2 TRBV13 NA ASSLGRRGGQSDTQY
TRBD1 TRBV7-2 NA ASSSDRGYNQPQH
NA TRBV7-9 NA ASSTDSSGNTIY
TRBD1 TRBV6-5 NA ASSLGTGGHEQY
NA TRBV7-6 NA ASSFQGGTGNTIY
NA TRBV7-7 NA ASTNGTLQETQY
TRBD2 TRBV15 NA ATQRGGTGYEQY
TRBD2 TRBV15 NA ATSPGRAEYNEQF
NA TRBV5-1 NA ASSIQGPSYNEQF
NA TRBV27 NA ASSRVRNTEAF
TRBD1 TRBV4-1 once ASSLQGASYEQY
TRBD1 TRBV5-1 few ASSSGQGSSNTGELF